This T cell receptor beta chain was recovered during a study of OX40 agonist ivuxolimab in advanced cancers. Overall study findings and caveats: Which antigen the expanded peripheral T cells recognized is unknown. The mean number of expanded clones was higher in CD8+ T cells than in CD4+.

Assay: immunoSEQ multiplex PCR; the TCRdb copy retains only in-frame clones and omits some. The sample holds 70,000 to 80,000 clones, about 88% seen once. On this clone: Its target is unknown.

J was trimmed by 6 bases and V by 5 bases; bases with no gene match: 15. Germline V CDR1 and CDR2: SEHNR, FQNEAQ (reference sequence). The CDR3 is 18 amino acids. The sequence was collected from an adult with an advanced solid tumor such as melanoma, head and neck, liver or kidney cancer. The material sequenced was CD4+ or CD8+ T cells sorted from blood, taken in a trial of the OX40 agonist ivuxolimab. This chain links TRBV7-9 with TRBJ2-3; TRBD1 agrees at 12 bases. The CDR3 DNA is TGTGCCAGCAGCCCAGAGGGAGTGGGACAGGGGGCTCGTGATACGCAGTATTTT. It codes for CASSPEGVGQGARDTQYF. Supplemented by reference TRBV7-9 and TRBJ2-3, the full variable domain reads DTGVSQNPRHKITKRGQNVTFRCDPISEHNRLYWYRQTLGQGPEFLTYFQNEAQLEKSRLLSDRFSAERPKGSFSTLEIQRTEQGDSAMYLCASSPEGVGQGARDTQYFGPGTRLTVL.